A selection of T cell receptor beta chains follows, all from one sample in a study of T cells after yellow fever vaccination. TCRdb reprocessed the 5' RACE reads with MiXCR, giving one entry per CDR3 protein. The repertoire has around 600,000 distinct CDR3 sequences, 10% to 15% of them found once; the top ten carry about 15%. The sequencing here drew on PBMCs, taken on the day of the yellow fever booster vaccination. All receptors derive from a man aged 25 to 40 who received the YFV17D yellow fever vaccine. The CDR3 runs from the conserved cysteine through the conserved F or W. D genes are given only for firm matches. A clone size is listed for some rows: how often the clone was seen (once, few, many), or a class if it is expanded.

d_call,v_call,j_call,clone_size,cdr3_length,cdr3_aa,cdr3_nt
TRBD2,TRBV20-1,TRBJ2-1,-,22,CSARASLLRDRPSGRGYNEQFF,TGCAGTGCTAGAGCCAGTCTGTTACGGGACAGACCTAGCGGGAGGGGGTACAATGAGCAGTTCTTC
-,TRBV25-1,TRBJ2-7,-,15,CASSDFGGRGFEQYF,TGTGCCAGCAGTGACTTTGGGGGAAGGGGGTTCGAGCAGTACTTC
TRBD2,TRBV18,TRBJ2-7,few,16,CASSPPQGLAIYEQYF,TGTGCCAGCTCACCACCTCAAGGACTAGCAATCTACGAGCAGTACTTC
-,TRBV7-6,TRBJ1-5,few,14,CASSFSAGGQPQHF,TGTGCCAGCAGCTTTTCGGCGGGAGGTCAGCCCCAGCATTTT
TRBD1,TRBV5-1,TRBJ1-1,many,13,CASSATGDTEAFF,TGCGCCAGCAGCGCCACAGGGGACACTGAAGCTTTCTTT
TRBD1,TRBV29-1,TRBJ2-1,few,14,CSVELTGTYNEQFF,TGCAGCGTTGAACTGACAGGGACCTACAATGAGCAGTTCTTC
-,TRBV20-1,TRBJ2-3,few,13,CSQSDRPEDTQYF,TGCAGTCAGAGCGACAGGCCCGAAGATACGCAGTATTTT
-,TRBV20-1,TRBJ2-2,-,16,CSARPTRASNTGELFF,TGCAGTGCTAGACCCACTCGGGCCTCGAACACCGGGGAGCTGTTTTTT
TRBD1,TRBV11-2,TRBJ2-1,-,13,CASSLTGGDGQFF,TGTGCCAGCAGCTTAACAGGGGGAGACGGGCAGTTCTTC
TRBD2,TRBV29-1,TRBJ2-2,-,13,CSVSSGSNGELFF,TGCAGCGTTTCTAGCGGGAGTAACGGGGAGCTGTTTTTT
TRBD2,TRBV6-2/TRBV6-3,TRBJ2-1,few,20,CASSYSRLAGEWGSNNEQFF,TGTGCCAGCAGTTACTCGAGGCTAGCGGGAGAGTGGGGGAGTAACAATGAGCAGTTCTTC
TRBD2,TRBV12-3/TRBV12-4,TRBJ2-1,many,14,CASSFGGGSREQFF,TGTGCCAGCAGTTTCGGGGGGGGCTCACGTGAGCAGTTCTTC
TRBD1,TRBV12-3/TRBV12-4,TRBJ2-2,few,14,CASSNGQGLWELFF,TGTGCCAGCAGCAACGGACAGGGGCTATGGGAGCTGTTTTTT
-,TRBV20-1,TRBJ2-3,few,14,CSASSDAVADTQYF,TGCAGTGCAAGCTCAGACGCTGTGGCAGATACGCAGTATTTT
TRBD2,TRBV27,TRBJ2-1,-,18,CASSFSWGTSATYNEQFF,TGTGCCAGCAGTTTTAGCTGGGGTACTAGCGCTACCTACAATGAGCAGTTCTTC
TRBD2,TRBV11-2,TRBJ2-7,-,14,CASKRDQEAYEQYF,TGTGCCAGCAAGCGGGACCAAGAGGCCTACGAGCAGTACTTC
-,TRBV27,TRBJ1-1,-,11,CASRLGEEAFF,TGTGCCAGCAGACTGGGGGAGGAAGCTTTCTTT
TRBD1,TRBV5-1,TRBJ2-2,few,15,CASSLWTGEAGELFF,TGCGCCAGCAGCCTGTGGACAGGGGAGGCCGGGGAGCTGTTTTTT
-,TRBV7-2,TRBJ1-4,many,13,CASSLPRTGKLFF,TGTGCCAGCAGCTTACCGAGAACAGGAAAACTGTTTTTT
TRBD2,TRBV24-1,TRBJ2-1,-,17,CATSDYGLAGGYNEQFF,TGTGCCACCAGTGATTACGGACTAGCGGGAGGATACAATGAGCAGTTCTTC
TRBD2,TRBV7-9,TRBJ2-1,few,13,CASSSLAGEREFF,TGTGCCAGCAGCTCACTAGCGGGAGAAAGAGAGTTCTTC
TRBD1,TRBV3-1,TRBJ2-7,-,14,CASSQRGPVYEQYF,TGTGCCAGCAGCCAAAGGGGGCCCGTCTACGAGCAGTACTTC
TRBD2,TRBV7-2,TRBJ2-2,few,16,CASSSSPAGAGGELFF,TGTGCCAGCAGCTCCAGCCCTGCGGGAGCTGGGGGGGAGCTGTTTTTT
TRBD2,TRBV5-6,TRBJ2-4,few,15,CASSHGTSGGNIQYF,TGTGCCAGCAGCCACGGGACTAGCGGGGGAAACATTCAGTACTTC
-,TRBV5-1,TRBJ2-5,-,14,CASSLEQLQETQYF,TGCGCCAGCAGCTTGGAACAACTCCAAGAGACCCAGTACTTC
TRBD1,TRBV5-1,TRBJ2-1,-,15,CASALRRQGIDEQFF,TGCGCCAGCGCCCTGCGACGACAGGGGATCGATGAGCAGTTCTTC
TRBD1,TRBV6-1,TRBJ2-7,-,14,CASSNPTGVNEQYF,TGTGCCAGCAGTAATCCGACAGGGGTAAACGAGCAGTACTTC
TRBD1,TRBV3-1,TRBJ2-1,-,15,CASSQVGQGGNEQFF,TGTGCCAGCAGCCAAGTGGGACAGGGGGGGAATGAGCAGTTCTTC
TRBD2,TRBV7-3,TRBJ2-1,many,15,CASSLSGGGYNEQFF,TGTGCCAGCAGCCTTAGCGGGGGGGGTTACAATGAGCAGTTCTTC
-,TRBV7-3,TRBJ2-1,few,16,CASSSTAVSSYNEQFF,TGTGCCAGCAGCTCAACCGCGGTTAGCTCCTACAATGAGCAGTTCTTC
-,TRBV6-9,TRBJ2-3,few,18,CASSYSRGRTSGADTQYF,TGTGCCAGCAGTTATTCACGGGGGAGGACATCCGGCGCAGATACGCAGTATTTT
TRBD2,TRBV5-5,TRBJ2-1,-,16,CASSLDPGTSDNEQFF,TGTGCCAGCAGCTTGGATCCCGGGACTAGCGACAATGAGCAGTTCTTC
-,TRBV11-2,TRBJ2-1,few,14,CASSRGWELNEQFF,TGTGCCAGCAGCAGAGGGTGGGAGCTCAATGAGCAGTTCTTC
-,TRBV11-2,TRBJ1-4,few,14,CASSPGGHNEKLFF,TGTGCCAGCAGCCCGGGGGGCCATAATGAAAAACTGTTTTTT
-,TRBV10-2,TRBJ2-5,few,12,CASRPGLETQYF,TGCGCCAGCAGGCCAGGGTTGGAGACCCAGTACTTC
-,TRBV18,TRBJ1-4,-,14,CASSPRADNEKLFF,TGTGCCAGCTCACCACGGGCGGATAATGAAAAACTGTTTTTT
TRBD1,TRBV27,TRBJ2-7,few,12,CASSRTGLFEYF,TGTGCCAGCAGCAGGACAGGGCTCTTTGAGTACTTC
-,TRBV7-3,TRBJ2-1,few,16,CASSLVYRESYNEQFF,TGTGCCAGCAGCTTAGTATACCGGGAGTCCTACAATGAGCAGTTCTTC
-,TRBV5-1,TRBJ2-2,-,14,CASSKQGNTGELFF,TGCGCCAGCAGCAAACAGGGTAACACCGGGGAGCTGTTTTTT
-,TRBV30,TRBJ2-7,-,13,CAWSGGSFYEQYF,TGTGCCTGGAGTGGCGGCAGCTTTTACGAGCAGTACTTC
TRBD1,TRBV5-1,TRBJ2-5,many,17,CASSLKKGQNLQETQYF,TGCGCCAGCAGCTTGAAAAAGGGACAGAACCTCCAAGAGACCCAGTACTTC
-,TRBV7-3,TRBJ2-2,few,14,CASSPQTSTGELFF,TGTGCCAGCAGCCCCCAGACGTCCACCGGGGAGCTGTTTTTT
TRBD2,TRBV2,TRBJ2-7,-,15,CASTLAIAGPYEQYF,TGTGCCAGCACCCTCGCAATAGCGGGCCCCTACGAGCAGTACTTC
-,TRBV27,TRBJ2-3,-,14,CASSHILTTDTQYF,TGTGCCAGCAGTCACATACTAACGACAGATACGCAGTATTTT
-,TRBV20-1,TRBJ2-7,-,15,CSARETGPTSYEQYF,TGCAGTGCTAGGGAAACGGGACCGACCTCCTACGAGCAGTACTTC
-,TRBV7-9,TRBJ1-2,-,15,CASSSPSGGNYGYTF,TGTGCCAGCAGCTCCCCGAGCGGGGGTAACTATGGCTACACCTTC
-,TRBV20-1,TRBJ2-5,few,12,CSAPTGWETQYF,TGCAGTGCCCCCACGGGGTGGGAGACCCAGTACTTC
-,TRBV27,TRBJ1-2,many,14,CASRQGSISYGYTF,TGTGCCAGCAGGCAGGGCTCTATAAGCTATGGCTACACCTTC